These 25 T cell receptor beta chains came from one sample sequenced in a study of breast tumors, draining lymph nodes, adjacent tissues. TCRdb itself ran the multiplex PCR reads through MiXCR, one entry per CDR3 protein. The sample includes more than 250,000 distinct CDR3 sequences, around 30% of them seen just once. Breast cancer patients provided tissue from their axillary draining lymph nodes. Material for sequencing was axillary lymph node tissue. The origin of the receptors is a female donor with breast cancer. Some clones in this sample may be carry-over from other donors' samples.

This clonotype was counted ten times or more. This chain joins TRBV10-3 and TRBJ1-2; 7 positions agree with TRBD1. Trimming took 11 bases from V and 8 from J; bases not matched to a gene: 11. Germline CDR1 reads ENHRY; CDR2 reads SYGVKD. The CDR3 extends over 12 amino acids. CDR3 protein: CAAGGGGQGYTF. The DNA for the CDR3 is TGTGCCGCAGGAGGAGGGGGCCAGGGCTACACCTTC.

The chain employs TRBV19 and TRBJ2-7; D gene unclear. CDR3 length: 13 amino acids. V was cut by 0 bases and J by 5 bases, with 8 bases left in between. Germline V lookup: CDR1 LNHDA, CDR2 SQIVND (reference sequence). The CDR3 region is CASSIDRQDEQYF. The CDR3 DNA is TGTGCCAGTAGTATAGATCGGCAGGACGAGCAGTACTTC.

This clonotype was observed a few times. The chain recombines TRBV14 with TRBJ1-4, with 7 bases aligning to TRBD1. From germline, CDR1 is SGHDN and CDR2 FVKESK. With 1 base clipped from V and 6 bases from J, the junction kept 14 bases outside the gene matches. This CDR3 is 18 amino acids long. CDR3 in amino acids: CASSQVLGKGRGDEKLFF. CDR3 DNA: TGTGCCAGCAGCCAAGTCCTGGGGAAGGGCAGGGGGGATGAAAAACTGTTTTTT.

The table lists this clonotype with many counts. This chain connects TRBV20-1 to TRBJ2-5, with 10 bases fitting TRBD1. In germline, CDR1 is DFQATT, CDR2 SNEGSKA (reference sequence). The length of the CDR3 is 16 residues. Germline trimming cut 0 bases from V and 0 bases from J; bases unmatched to any gene: 4. CDR3 sequence reads: CSARDLTGGYQETQYF. The CDR3 DNA sequence: TGCAGTGCTAGAGACCTGACAGGGGGCTACCAAGAGACCCAGTACTTC.

At least ten counts were recorded for this clonotype. This rearrangement joins TRBV15 to TRBJ2-1; perhaps TRBD1 as D (6 bases). V lost 3 bases, J lost 6 bases, and 21 bases lay in between. Germline CDR1 reads LNHNV; CDR2 reads YYDKDF (reference sequence). The length of the CDR3 is 17 residues. Written as DNA, the CDR3 is TGTGCCACCAGCAGGGGCCTCAGGGCCATGGGGGCCAATGAGCAGTTCTTC. This gives the protein CATSRGLRAMGANEQFF.

This clonotype was seen repeatedly, ten times or more. The chain carries TRBV30 and TRBJ2-7; D is tentatively TRBD1 or TRBD2 (6 bases each). V was trimmed by 3 bases and J by 2 bases, leaving 14 bases between them. Germline V CDR1 and CDR2: GTSNPN, SVGIG (reference sequence). CDR3 length: 14 amino acids. CDR3 in DNA: TGTGCCTGGAGCGGGCAAGGGGGGACCTACGAGCAGTACTTC. This encodes CAWSGQGGTYEQYF.

On this clonotype itself: An end of the junction does not agree with germline; a read error may underlie this. V usage is TRBV7-2 and J usage is TRBJ2-1, with D perhaps matching TRBD2 (5 bases). CDR3 length: 16 amino acids. Germline V gives CDR1 SGHTA, CDR2 FQGNSA. CDR3 loop: CASSYLESGSYNEQLF. The DNA for the CDR3 is TGTGCCAGCAGTTACCTGGAAAGCGGCTCCTACAATGAGCAGCTCTTC.

The chain has TRBV5-1 and TRBJ1-1, with TRBD1 as a possible D gene (5 bases). Germline CDR1 reads SGHRS; CDR2 reads YFSETQ. This CDR3 comprises 14 residues. V shed 0 bases and J shed 0 bases, with 6 bases lying between them. In DNA form, the CDR3 reads TGCGCCAGCAGCTTGGAGGGGATGAACACTGAAGCTTTCTTT. It is translated as CASSLEGMNTEAFF.

This clonotype was observed many times. The V and J genes are TRBV4-1 and TRBJ1-3; D unclear. Deletions cut 4 bases from V and 0 bases from J, with 19 bases between. CDR1 is MGHRA, CDR2 YSYEKL, per germline. The length of the CDR3 is 18 residues. Here the CDR3 reads CASSPTETPMISGNTIYF. The CDR3 DNA follows: TGCGCCAGCAGCCCAACCGAGACTCCAATGATCTCTGGAAACACCATATATTTT.

The sample holds many counts of this clonotype. V and J are TRBV5-1 and TRBJ1-5, with unresolved D. The CDR3 consists of 17 residues. Germline lookup yields CDR1 SGHRS and CDR2 YFSETQ. V gave up 2 bases and J gave up 3 bases, with 18 bases separating them. The CDR3 coding sequence is TGCGCCAGCAGCTTAAACCCCGCGACTCTTTCCAATCAGCCCCAGCATTTT. Protein: CASSLNPATLSNQPQHF.

This clonotype was recorded only once. It may be a read error: a sequence one base away is much more abundant. The genes are TRBV6-6 and TRBJ2-7; 8 bases map to TRBD2. Germline V gives CDR1 MNHNY, CDR2 SVGAGI (reference sequence). This CDR3 has 17 residues. CDR3 amino acids: CASGYGVAGLGGYEQYF. CDR3 nucleotides: TGTGCCAGCGGTTACGGGGTAGCGGGATTAGGTGGCTACGAGCAGTACTTC.

In its sample, this clonotype was seen many times. V gene TRBV19 combines with J gene TRBJ2-2; 8 nucleotides agree with TRBD2. J lost 5 bases, V lost 6 bases, and 14 bases had no gene match. The CDR3 length is 17 residues. Germline assignment: CDR1 LNHDA and CDR2 SQIVND (reference sequence). CDR3: CASSVSGDPRGTGELFF. In DNA, the CDR3 is TGTGCCAGTAGCGTTAGCGGGGACCCCCGAGGGACCGGGGAGCTGTTTTTT.

Notes on this clonotype: A much larger clone differs from this one at a single base, so this may be a read error. The genes are TRBV11-2 and TRBJ2-1, with D maybe TRBD1 (6 bases). Germline CDR1 reads SGHAT; CDR2 reads FQNNGV. The CDR3 runs to 13 residues. V lost 5 bases, J lost 13 bases, and 18 bases lay in between. The CDR3 DNA reads TGTGCCAGCAGCCTAACGATAGGGGGTGACCAGTTCTTC. Translated, it gives CASSLTIGGDQFF.

This chain links TRBV18 with TRBJ2-7, with D possibly TRBD1 on 6 matching bases. Germline V CDR1 and CDR2: KGHSH, LQKENI. The CDR3 totals 14 residues. V was clipped by 3 bases and J by 2 bases, with 11 bases between them. This CDR3 is CASSPLQGPYEQYF. Here the CDR3 DNA reads TGTGCCAGCTCACCGCTACAGGGTCCCTACGAGCAGTACTTC.

Many counts were recorded for this clonotype. This chain uses TRBV7-9 with TRBJ2-3; weak D call: TRBD2 (6 bases). The V gene lost 3 bases and the J gene lost 4 bases, with 11 bases spanning the gap. There are 14 residues in the CDR3. Germline V gene data show CDR1 as SEHNR and CDR2 as FQNEAQ (reference sequence). The CDR3 nucleotides are TGTGCCAGCAGCTTTCCGGGAGAGGCAGATACGCAGTATTTT. Protein: CASSFPGEADTQYF.

Only one count was recorded for this clonotype. This chain uses TRBV27 with TRBJ2-2; D is unresolved. CDR1 MNHEY and CDR2 SMNVEV come from the germline V gene (reference sequence). Trimming removed 6 bases from V and 8 bases from J, with 4 bases in between. This CDR3 has 10 amino acids. The CDR3 DNA sequence: TGTGCCAGCAGGACAGGGGAGCTGTTTTTT. Amino acid sequence: CASRTGELFF.

Details on this clonotype: Just one base apart from a much larger clone, this may be a read error. The rearrangement uses TRBV13 and TRBJ2-7; the D is unclear. This CDR3 has 14 residues. The V gene's germline CDR1 is PRHDT and CDR2 FYEKMQ (reference sequence). CDR3 amino acids: CASSLSPRSYGQYF. The CDR3 DNA is TGTGCCAGCAGCTTAAGTCCCCGCTCCTACGGGCAGTACTTC.

A note on this clonotype: Possible read error: a much larger clone is one base away. The gene calls are TRBV5-4 and TRBJ1-2; 9 bases map to TRBD1. In germline, CDR1 is SGHNT, CDR2 YYREEE (reference sequence). This CDR3 region has 16 residues. CDR3 loop: CASSRDRAGVNYGHTF. In DNA, the CDR3 is TGTGCCAGCAGCCGGGACAGGGCAGGAGTAAACTATGGCCACACCTTC. Combining the CDR3 with reference TRBV5-4 and TRBJ1-2 gives the whole variable domain ETGVTQSPTHLIKTRGQQVTLRCSSQSGHNTVSWYQQALGQGPQFIFQYYREEENGRGNFPPRFSGLQFPNYSSELNVNALELDDSALYLCASSRDRAGVNYGHTFGSGTRLTVV.

This chain connects TRBV7-9 to TRBJ1-5; 8 bases are a match to TRBD1. Germline-derived CDR1 and CDR2 are SEHNR and FQNEAQ (reference sequence). This CDR3 is 15 amino acids long. The junction had 9 bases not matched to a gene; V was cut back by 5 bases and J by 6 bases. Here the CDR3 DNA reads TGTGCCAGCAGCCCCCGAGGGGGGACAGGTCAGCCCCAGCATTTT. It is translated as CASSPRGGTGQPQHF.

To note about this clonotype: The junction and the germline gene differ at one end; a read error may be behind it. The rearrangement uses TRBV5-1 and TRBJ2-1; D call uncertain. This CDR3 is 12 amino acids long. Germline CDR1 reads SGHRS; CDR2 reads YFSETQ. Written as DNA, the CDR3 is TGCGCCAGCAGCTTGGGCGACAATGAGCGGTTCTTC. It translates to CASSLGDNERFF.

As to this clonotype: This may be a read error, as it is one base from a much larger clone. The rearrangement uses TRBV12-3 or TRBV12-4 and TRBJ2-3, with TRBD2 matching 7 bases. The CDR3 is made up of 16 amino acids. V lost 7 bases, J lost 1 base, and 11 bases stayed unmatched. CDR3 sequence reads: CASKTGIAGGTDTQYF. Here the CDR3 DNA reads TGTGCCAGCAAAACCGGGATAGCGGGTGGCACAGATACGCAGTATTTT.

This clonotype was counted at least ten times. The V and J genes are TRBV15 and TRBJ2-3, with 7 bases fitting TRBD2. The trim removed 1 base at V and 6 bases at J, leaving 7 bases unmatched. CDR1 is LNHNV, CDR2 YYDKDF, per germline (reference sequence). This CDR3 comprises 15 residues. Here the CDR3 DNA reads TGTGCCACCAGCAGAGGGGGGAGGGGATCGGATACGCAGTATTTT. Translation: CATSRGGRGSDTQYF.

This clonotype was observed at least ten times. This chain links TRBV10-3 with TRBJ2-3; TRBD2 matches at 7 bases. V gave up 0 bases and J gave up 6 bases; unmatched junction bases: 9. The CDR3 is 16 amino acids. CDR1 is ENHRY, CDR2 SYGVKD, per germline. This CDR3 reads CAISESPGLKRDTQYF. CDR3 coding DNA: TGTGCCATCAGTGAGTCTCCGGGACTAAAACGGGATACGCAGTATTTT.

This clonotype was found a few times. It may be a read error: a sequence one base away is much more abundant. The chain uses TRBV12-3 or TRBV12-4 and TRBJ2-3; D gene ambiguous. CDR3 size: 14 residues. CDR3 nucleotides: TGTGCCAGCGGTTTGCGTCTAACGACAGATACGCAGTATTTT. Protein product: CASGLRLTTDTQYF.

This clonotype was detected ten times or more. This chain connects TRBV29-1 to TRBJ2-2; D unclear. The CDR3 is 12 amino acids. Germline CDR1 and CDR2: SQVTM and ANQGSEA. Trimming left V 6 bases short and J 6 bases short, with 11 bases between. The CDR3 DNA sequence: TGCAGCGTCCTTAGACACGCCGGGGAGCTGTTTTTT. The encoded protein is CSVLRHAGELFF.